A single sample gave rise to the 22 T cell receptor beta chains below, sequenced in a study of HIV-infected children after antiretroviral therapy interruption (dated by TCRdb to the late 2010s). In light of the paper, this sample's treatment or condition label describes: PENTA 11 planned treatment interruption arm or continuous ART arm. Library prep was done by 3' RACE. Sequencing used an Illumina MiSeq. To correct PCR amplification bias, TCR libraries were generated from RNA with a 3' RACE protocol that used unique molecular identifiers. TCRdb itself trimmed the public reads at Q25 with fastp, ran MiXCR and retained productive beta chains. Rows matching on CDR3 protein sequence are summarized as one entry with the most common DNA and genes. The sample table lists 30,000 to 40,000 distinct CDR3 sequences, approximately 7% of them with a count of one. More than 0.95% of the sample rests with the top ten.

Sequenced material: CD45RA+ CD4+ T cells from PBMCs, pooled from several time points, taken from a donor given antiretroviral therapy, either interrupted or continuous. The cell subset or site tag for this specimen amounts to: naive CD4+ CD45RA+ CD45RO- T cells. These receptors were taken from a pool of human donors with HIV.

This clonotype was picked up many times. The DNA for the CDR3 is TGTGCCAGCTCACCTAGATTTAGACAGGAAAATTCACCCCTCCACTTT. Translating gives CASSPRFRQENSPLHF. V usage is TRBV18 and J usage is TRBJ1-6, with D possibly matching TRBD1 (6 bases). The CDR3 has 16 amino acids. Germline-derived CDR1 and CDR2 are KGHSH and LQKENI. The V end lost 3 bases, the J end lost 7 bases, and 16 bases lay between the germline ends.

The chain has TRBV28 and TRBJ2-1, with D hard to call. The germline gives CDR1 MDHEN, CDR2 SYDVKM. The CDR3 is 12 amino acids. The V and J ends lost 2 bases and 15 bases respectively, with 14 bases between them. The CDR3 DNA is TGTGCCAGCAGTTTAGGCGTCTCCCCGGGGTTCTTC. This gives the protein CASSLGVSPGFF.

V usage is TRBV19 and J usage is TRBJ2-7; TRBD1 aligns across 10 bases. V dropped 4 bases and J dropped 0; count of bases not matched to a gene: 0. The CDR3 extends over 14 amino acids. CDR1 and CDR2 (germline): LNHDA, SQIVND (reference sequence). The CDR3 bases are TGTGCCAGTAGTAGGACAGGGGGCTCCTACGAGCAGTACTTC. Residues: CASSRTGGSYEQYF.

This clonotype showed up many times. This chain connects TRBV7-9 to TRBJ2-3; the D is unclear. Germline CDR1 is SEHNR and CDR2 is FQNEAQ (reference sequence). There are 12 residues in the CDR3. The V end was cut by 7 bases, the J end by 5 bases, with 10 bases between. The CDR3 region is CASNRVQDTQYF. CDR3 nucleotides: TGTGCCAGCAACCGGGTGCAAGATACGCAGTATTTT.

This clonotype was found many times. V is TRBV27 and J is TRBJ1-1, with D perhaps matching TRBD1 (5 bases). CDR1 is MNHEY, CDR2 SMNVEV, per germline (reference sequence). V was shortened by 3 bases and J by 4 bases, with 9 bases between the two germline ends. The CDR3 is made up of 13 amino acids. The CDR3 bases are TGTGCCAGCAGTTTGGCAGGGCCCACTGAAGCTTTCTTT. Translating gives CASSLAGPTEAFF.

Turning to this clonotype: Sequence at one end of the junction differs from germline and may be a read error. The chain links TRBV30 to TRBJ2-3, with D possibly TRBD2 on 6 matching bases. This CDR3 spans 15 amino acids. CDR1 GTSNPN and CDR2 SVGIG come from the germline V gene (reference sequence). CDR3 sequence reads: CAWRGTGVSAETLYF. In DNA, the CDR3 is TGTGCCTGGAGGGGGACTGGGGTTAGTGCAGAAACGCTGTATTTT. Complete variable domain (other parts from reference TRBV30 and TRBJ2-3): SQTIHQWPATLVQPVGSPLSLECTVEGTSNPNLYWYRQAAGRGLQLLFYSVGIGQISSEVPQNLSASRPQDRQFILSSKKLLLSDSGFYLCAWRGTGVSAETLYFGPGTRLTVL.

This clonotype showed up many times. The J gene is TRBJ2-7, the V gene TRBV6-2 or TRBV6-3; D possibly matches TRBD1 or TRBD2 (5 bases each). Germline values: CDR1 MNHEY, CDR2 SVGEGT. V was trimmed by 2 bases and J by 2 bases, leaving 25 bases between them. The CDR3 covers 19 residues. Written as DNA, the CDR3 is TGTGCCAGCAGTTACACGCCGAACCGGGACGCCCAAGCAACCTACGAGCAGTACTTC. Translation: CASSYTPNRDAQATYEQYF.

This clonotype was recorded at least ten times. J is TRBJ1-2 and V is TRBV6-6; 7 bases are shared with TRBD1. The CDR3 runs 14 residues. Germline V gene lookup returns CDR1 MNHNY and CDR2 SVGAGI (reference sequence). V was pared by 2 bases and J by 7 bases, with 7 bases of the junction left unmatched. This CDR3 reads CASSYADRAGGYTF. CDR3 nucleotide sequence: TGTGCCAGCAGTTACGCCGACAGGGCAGGTGGCTACACCTTC.

The rearrangement uses TRBV6-2 or TRBV6-3 and TRBJ2-7; no reliable D call. This CDR3 has 12 residues. Trimming removed 7 bases from V and 5 bases from J, with 12 bases in between. Germline values: CDR1 MNHEY, CDR2 SVGEGT. The CDR3 DNA follows: TGTGCCAGCACCGGACCTCGGGACGAGCAGTACTTC. It is translated as CASTGPRDEQYF.

This clonotype was observed at least ten times. The chain uses TRBV12-3 or TRBV12-4 and TRBJ2-3; 11 nucleotides line up with TRBD2. V lost 6 bases and J lost 4; bases outside the gene matches: 3. The CDR3 sequence is 14 residues long. CDR3 sequence reads: CASRTSGGPDTQYF. In nucleotides, the CDR3 is TGTGCCAGCAGAACTAGCGGGGGCCCAGATACGCAGTATTTT.

V and J are TRBV20-1 and TRBJ2-3, with 9 bases fitting TRBD2. CDR3 size: 17 residues. After removal of 3 bases from V and 7 bases from J, the junction contained 17 bases not matched to a gene. Germline V gene lookup returns CDR1 DFQATT and CDR2 SNEGSKA (reference sequence). CDR3 DNA sequence: TGCAGTGCTAGGGCGCTCCCTAGCGGGACCCTGACCTATACGCAGTATTTT. It translates to CSARALPSGTLTYTQYF.

This clonotype was picked up many times. The chain employs TRBV10-3 and TRBJ2-5; 11 bases fit TRBD2. This CDR3 spans 17 amino acids. V lost 1 base and J lost 4; bases outside the gene matches: 8. CDR1 is ENHRY, CDR2 SYGVKD, per germline. The CDR3 spells CAISEWISGGAGETQYF. The CDR3, as DNA: TGTGCCATCAGTGAGTGGATTAGCGGGGGGGCAGGAGAGACCCAGTACTTC.

The J gene is TRBJ1-5, the V gene TRBV20-1; 10 nucleotides agree with TRBD1. Germline V gene data show CDR1 as DFQATT and CDR2 as SNEGSKA (reference sequence). Losses at the gene ends were 5 bases for V and 2 bases for J; bases not matched to a gene: 6. The CDR3 length is 15 residues. The CDR3 here is CSASTTGGGNQPQHF. CDR3 in DNA: TGCAGTGCTTCCACGACAGGGGGCGGCAATCAGCCCCAGCATTTT.

This clonotype was counted at least ten times. Here the CDR3 reads CASSSTSGYNEQFF. CDR3 nucleotide sequence: TGTGCCAGCAGCTCTACTAGCGGGTATAATGAGCAGTTCTTC. The chain recombines TRBV7-8 with TRBJ2-1; 9 nucleotides match TRBD2. V lost 4 bases to trimming and J lost 7 bases; unmatched junction nucleotides: 5. This CDR3 has 14 residues. The germline V gene has CDR1 SGHVS and CDR2 FQNEAQ.

This clonotype was counted ten times or more. The J gene is TRBJ2-7, the V gene TRBV18; D gene ambiguous. There are 15 residues in the CDR3. Germline V gene lookup returns CDR1 KGHSH and CDR2 LQKENI. V was cut by 3 bases and J by 0 bases, with 12 bases left in between. CDR3 sequence (DNA): TGTGCCAGCTCACCGACACGGCAAAGCTCCTACGAGCAGTACTTC. It encodes CASSPTRQSSYEQYF.

The chain recombines TRBV7-2 with TRBJ1-4, with D unclear. Germline V lookup: CDR1 SGHTA, CDR2 FQGNSA. This CDR3 region has 16 residues. The V and J ends lost 2 bases and 8 bases respectively, with 18 bases between them. The DNA of the CDR3 is TGTGCCAGCAGCTTACAGGTCCCAGGAGCCTACGAAAAACTGTTTTTT. Protein product: CASSLQVPGAYEKLFF.

This clonotype came up many times. This sequence joins TRBV3-1 and TRBJ2-2, with 10 bases aligning to TRBD1. CDR3 length: 17 amino acids. Germline CDR1 and CDR2: LGHDT and YNNKEL (reference sequence). J was trimmed by 4 bases and V by 2 bases; bases with no gene match: 7. CDR3: CASSQQDRGFGTGELFF. CDR3 sequence (DNA): TGTGCCAGCAGCCAACAGGACAGGGGGTTCGGCACCGGGGAGCTGTTTTTT.

This clonotype was seen ten or more times. The DNA of the CDR3 is TGTGCCAGCAGCCCTATGGTGGGGGCCTACAATGAGCAGTTCTTC. This sequence encodes CASSPMVGAYNEQFF. The rearrangement joins TRBV7-2 to TRBJ2-1; possibly TRBD1 or TRBD2 for D (5 bases each). The V end lost 5 bases, the J end lost 2 bases, and 13 bases lay between the germline ends. Germline V gives CDR1 SGHTA, CDR2 FQGNSA. This CDR3 spans 15 amino acids.

This clonotype was detected many times. V usage is TRBV5-1 and J usage is TRBJ1-3; TRBD1 matches 9 bases. The germline CDR1 and CDR2 sequences are SGHRS and YFSETQ. The CDR3 length is 14 residues. The J segment lost 4 bases and the V segment lost 5 bases, leaving 4 bases of the junction unmatched. CDR3: CASSYGTGGNTIYF. CDR3 bases: TGCGCCAGCAGTTACGGGACAGGGGGAAACACCATATATTTT.

There are a few counts of this clonotype. J is TRBJ2-6 and V is TRBV3-1, with TRBD2 matching over 13 bases. This CDR3 has 23 amino acids. Germline values: CDR1 LGHDT, CDR2 YNNKEL (reference sequence). V dropped 1 base and J dropped 0; count of bases not matched to a gene: 15. The chain's CDR3 is CASSQAEPGLAGRPFSGANVLTF. The CDR3 DNA follows: TGTGCCAGCAGCCAAGCGGAACCGGGACTAGCGGGAAGGCCGTTCTCTGGGGCCAACGTCCTGACTTTC.

The rearrangement links TRBV19 to TRBJ2-7, with a possible D match to TRBD1 (6 bases). CDR1 and CDR2 from the germline V gene are LNHDA and SQIVND (reference sequence). The CDR3 is 13 residues long. Between the trimmed V and J ends, which lost 8 bases and 5 bases, there was a span of 16 bases. The CDR3 DNA is TGTGCCAGTCGATTACGCAGGGGCCACGAGCAGTACTTC. Amino acids: CASRLRRGHEQYF. Filled out from reference TRBV19 and TRBJ2-7, the complete variable domain reads DGGITQSPKYLFRKEGQNVTLSCEQNLNHDAMYWYRQDPGQGLRLIYYSQIVNDFQKGDIAEGYSVSREKKESFPLTVTSAQKNPTAFYLCASRLRRGHEQYFGPGTRLTVT.

Many counts were recorded for this clonotype. The V and J genes are TRBV24-1 and TRBJ1-2; D is undetermined. CDR1 and CDR2 from the germline V gene are KGHDR and SFDVKD. V lost 6 bases and J 2 bases, leaving 6 bases between the germline ends. The CDR3 is 12 amino acids. DNA of the CDR3: TGTGCCACCAGTACGCAAAACTATGGCTACACCTTC. Translation gives CATSTQNYGYTF.